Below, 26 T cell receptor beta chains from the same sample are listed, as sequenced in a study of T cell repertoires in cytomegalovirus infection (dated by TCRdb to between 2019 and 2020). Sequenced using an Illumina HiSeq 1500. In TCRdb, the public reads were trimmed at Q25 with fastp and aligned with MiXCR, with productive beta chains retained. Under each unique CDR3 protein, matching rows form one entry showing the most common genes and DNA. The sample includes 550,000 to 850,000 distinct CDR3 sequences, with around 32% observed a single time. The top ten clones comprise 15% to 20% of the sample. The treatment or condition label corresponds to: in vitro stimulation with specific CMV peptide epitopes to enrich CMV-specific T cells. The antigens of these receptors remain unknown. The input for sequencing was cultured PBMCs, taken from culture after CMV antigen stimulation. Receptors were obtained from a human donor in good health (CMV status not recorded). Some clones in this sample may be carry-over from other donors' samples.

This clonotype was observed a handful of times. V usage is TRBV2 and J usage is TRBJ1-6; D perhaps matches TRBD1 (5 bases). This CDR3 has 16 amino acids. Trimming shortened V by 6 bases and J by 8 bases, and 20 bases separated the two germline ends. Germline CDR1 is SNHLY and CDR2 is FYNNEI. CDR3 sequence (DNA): TGTGCCAGCAGGGGGGACGGGACCAACCACGATTCACCCCTCCACTTT. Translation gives CASRGDGTNHDSPLHF.

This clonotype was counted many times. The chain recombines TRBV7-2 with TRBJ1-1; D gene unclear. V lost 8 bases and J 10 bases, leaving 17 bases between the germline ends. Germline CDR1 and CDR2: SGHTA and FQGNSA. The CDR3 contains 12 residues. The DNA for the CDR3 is TGTGCCAGCTCCCGGTTTTTTGTGGGAGCTTTCTTT. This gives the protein CASSRFFVGAFF. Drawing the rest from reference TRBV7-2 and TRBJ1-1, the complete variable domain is GAGVSQSPSNKVTEKGKDVELRCDPISGHTALYWYRQSLGQGLEFLIYFQGNSAPDKSGLPSDRFSAERTGGSVSTLTIQRTQQEDSAVYLCASSRFFVGAFFGQGTRLTVV.

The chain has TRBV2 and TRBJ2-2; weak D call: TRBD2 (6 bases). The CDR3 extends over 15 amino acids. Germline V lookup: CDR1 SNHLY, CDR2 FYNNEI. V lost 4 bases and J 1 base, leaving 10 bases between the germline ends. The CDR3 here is CASSVEGGNTGELFF. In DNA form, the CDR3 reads TGTGCCAGCAGTGTGGAGGGAGGGAACACCGGGGAGCTGTTTTTT.

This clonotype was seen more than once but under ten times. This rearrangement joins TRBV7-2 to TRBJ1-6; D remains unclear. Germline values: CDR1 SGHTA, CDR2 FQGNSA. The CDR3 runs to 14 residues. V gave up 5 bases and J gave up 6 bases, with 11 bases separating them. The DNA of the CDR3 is TGTGCCAGCAGCCGAGCGGGAACTAATTCACCCCTCCACTTT. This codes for CASSRAGTNSPLHF. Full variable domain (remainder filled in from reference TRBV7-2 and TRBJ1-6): GAGVSQSPSNKVTEKGKDVELRCDPISGHTALYWYRQSLGQGLEFLIYFQGNSAPDKSGLPSDRFSAERTGGSVSTLTIQRTQQEDSAVYLCASSRAGTNSPLHFGNGTRLTVT.

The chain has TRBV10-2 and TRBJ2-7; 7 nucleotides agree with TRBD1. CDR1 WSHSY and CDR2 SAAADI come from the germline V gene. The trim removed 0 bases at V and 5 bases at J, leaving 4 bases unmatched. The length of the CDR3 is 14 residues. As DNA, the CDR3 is TGCGCCAGCAGTGAGTCGACAGGGTACCACGAGCAGTACTTC. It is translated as CASSESTGYHEQYF.

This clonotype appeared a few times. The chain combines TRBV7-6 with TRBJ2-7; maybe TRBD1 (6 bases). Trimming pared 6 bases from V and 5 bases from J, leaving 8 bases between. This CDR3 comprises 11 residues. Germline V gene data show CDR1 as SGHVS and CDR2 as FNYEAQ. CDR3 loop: CASSKGDEQYF. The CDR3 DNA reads TGTGCCAGCAGTAAGGGGGACGAGCAGTACTTC.

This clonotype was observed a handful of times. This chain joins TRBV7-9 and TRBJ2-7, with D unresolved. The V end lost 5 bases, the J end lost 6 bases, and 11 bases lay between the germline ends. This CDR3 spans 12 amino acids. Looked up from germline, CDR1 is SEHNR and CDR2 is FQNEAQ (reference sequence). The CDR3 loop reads CASSRLSSEQYF. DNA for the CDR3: TGTGCCAGCAGCCGCCTTAGTAGCGAGCAGTACTTC.

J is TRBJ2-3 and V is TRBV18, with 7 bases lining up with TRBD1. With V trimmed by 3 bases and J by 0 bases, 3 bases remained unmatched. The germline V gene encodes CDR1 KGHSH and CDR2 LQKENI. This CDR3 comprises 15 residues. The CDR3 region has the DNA TGTGCCAGCTCACCGACAGGGCCTAGCACAGATACGCAGTATTTT. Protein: CASSPTGPSTDTQYF.

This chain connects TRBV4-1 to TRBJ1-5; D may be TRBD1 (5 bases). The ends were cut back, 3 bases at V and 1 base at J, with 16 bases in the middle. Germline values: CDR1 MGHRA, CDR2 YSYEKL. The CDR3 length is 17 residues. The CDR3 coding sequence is TGCGCCAGCAGCCATGCGGCGGAGGGGATGAGCAATCAGCCCCAGCATTTT. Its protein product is CASSHAAEGMSNQPQHF.

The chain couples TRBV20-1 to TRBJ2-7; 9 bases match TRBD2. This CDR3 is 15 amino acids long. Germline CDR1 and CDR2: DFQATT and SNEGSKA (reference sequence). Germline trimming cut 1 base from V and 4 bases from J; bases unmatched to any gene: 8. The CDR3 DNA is TGCAGTGCTAGAGGCGGGGGGGCCACGCGGTACGAGCAGTACTTC. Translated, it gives CSARGGGATRYEQYF.

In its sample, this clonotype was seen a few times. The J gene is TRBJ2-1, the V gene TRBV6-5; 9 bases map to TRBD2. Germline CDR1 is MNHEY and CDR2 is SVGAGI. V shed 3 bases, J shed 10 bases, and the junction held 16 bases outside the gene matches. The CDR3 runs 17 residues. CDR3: CASSYRVRLAEVMEQFF. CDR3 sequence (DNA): TGTGCCAGCAGTTATAGGGTTCGACTAGCGGAGGTCATGGAGCAGTTCTTC.

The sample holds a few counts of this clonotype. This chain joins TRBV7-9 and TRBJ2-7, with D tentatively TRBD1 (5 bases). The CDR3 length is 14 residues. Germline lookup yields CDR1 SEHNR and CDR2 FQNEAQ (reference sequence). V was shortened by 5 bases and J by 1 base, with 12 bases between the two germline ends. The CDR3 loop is CASSLDRQSYEQYF. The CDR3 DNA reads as TGTGCCAGCAGCCTCGACAGACAATCCTACGAGCAGTACTTC. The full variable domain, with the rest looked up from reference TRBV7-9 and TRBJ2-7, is DTGVSQNPRHKITKRGQNVTFRCDPISEHNRLYWYRQTLGQGPEFLTYFQNEAQLEKSRLLSDRFSAERPKGSFSTLEIQRTEQGDSAMYLCASSLDRQSYEQYFGPGTRLTVT.

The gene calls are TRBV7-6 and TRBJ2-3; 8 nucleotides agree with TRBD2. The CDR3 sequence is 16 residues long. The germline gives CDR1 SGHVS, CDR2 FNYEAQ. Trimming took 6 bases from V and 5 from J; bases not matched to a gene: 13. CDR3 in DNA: TGTGCCAGCAGAACTTACCTAGGGCGGGGGGTAGATACGCAGTATTTT. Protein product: CASRTYLGRGVDTQYF. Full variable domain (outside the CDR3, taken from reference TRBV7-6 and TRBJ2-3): GAGVSQSPRYKVTKRGQDVALRCDPISGHVSLYWYRQALGQGPEFLTYFNYEAQQDKSGLPNDRFSAERPEGSISTLTIQRTEQRDSAMYRCASRTYLGRGVDTQYFGPGTRLTVL.

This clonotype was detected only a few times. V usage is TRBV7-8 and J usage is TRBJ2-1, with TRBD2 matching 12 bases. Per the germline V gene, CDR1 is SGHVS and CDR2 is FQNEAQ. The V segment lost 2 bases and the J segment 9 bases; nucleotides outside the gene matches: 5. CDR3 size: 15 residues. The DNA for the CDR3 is TGTGCCAGCAGCTTAAGGGCTAGCGGGAGGGGTGAGCAGTTCTTC. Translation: CASSLRASGRGEQFF.

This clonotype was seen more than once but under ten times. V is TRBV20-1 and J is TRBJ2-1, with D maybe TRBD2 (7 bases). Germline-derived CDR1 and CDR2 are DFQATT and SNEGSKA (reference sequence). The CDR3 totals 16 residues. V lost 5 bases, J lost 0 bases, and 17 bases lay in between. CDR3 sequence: CSALGGDSSSYNEQFF. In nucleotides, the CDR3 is TGCAGTGCTTTAGGGGGGGATTCAAGCTCCTACAATGAGCAGTTCTTC.

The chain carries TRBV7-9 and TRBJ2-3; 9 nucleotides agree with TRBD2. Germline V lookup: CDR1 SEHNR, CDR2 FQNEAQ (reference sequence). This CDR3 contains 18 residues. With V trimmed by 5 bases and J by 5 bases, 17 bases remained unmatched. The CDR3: CASSSLYLGREGQDTQYF. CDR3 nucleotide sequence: TGTGCCAGCAGCAGTTTATACCTGGGGCGGGAGGGCCAAGATACGCAGTATTTT.

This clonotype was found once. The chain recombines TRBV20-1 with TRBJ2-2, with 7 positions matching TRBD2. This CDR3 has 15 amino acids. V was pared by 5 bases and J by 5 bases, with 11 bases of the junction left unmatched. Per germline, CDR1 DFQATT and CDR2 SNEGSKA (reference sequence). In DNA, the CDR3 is TGCAGTGCTCGATCGGGGGGAGAAGGGACCGGGGAGCTGTTTTTT. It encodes CSARSGGEGTGELFF.

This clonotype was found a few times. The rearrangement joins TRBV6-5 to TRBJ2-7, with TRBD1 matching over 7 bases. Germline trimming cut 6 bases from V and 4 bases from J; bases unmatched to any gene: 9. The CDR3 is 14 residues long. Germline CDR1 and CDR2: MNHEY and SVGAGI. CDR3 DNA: TGTGCCAGCAGAACCTACAGGGGACCTTACGAGCAGTACTTC. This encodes CASRTYRGPYEQYF.

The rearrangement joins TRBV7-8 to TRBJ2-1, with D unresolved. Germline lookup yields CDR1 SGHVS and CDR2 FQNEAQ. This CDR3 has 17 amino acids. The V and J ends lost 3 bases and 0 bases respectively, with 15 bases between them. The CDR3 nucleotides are TGTGCCAGCAGCTTTGCCGCTCGACCAAGCTCCTACAATGAGCAGTTCTTC. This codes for CASSFAARPSSYNEQFF.

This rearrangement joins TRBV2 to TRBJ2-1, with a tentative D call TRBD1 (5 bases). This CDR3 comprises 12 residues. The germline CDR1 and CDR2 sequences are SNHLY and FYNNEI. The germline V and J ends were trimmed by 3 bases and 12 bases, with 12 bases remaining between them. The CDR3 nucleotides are TGTGCCAGCAGTGATTCCAGGGTGCGGCAGTTCTTC. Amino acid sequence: CASSDSRVRQFF.

The CDR3 nucleotides read TGTGCCAGCACCCAACAGGGGAACACTGAAGCTTTCTTT. Amino acid sequence: CASTQQGNTEAFF. The V call is TRBV12-3 or TRBV12-4, the J call TRBJ1-1; tentative D call: TRBD1 (6 bases). The CDR3 runs to 13 residues. Trimming took 7 bases from V and 1 from J, leaving 10 bases between them.

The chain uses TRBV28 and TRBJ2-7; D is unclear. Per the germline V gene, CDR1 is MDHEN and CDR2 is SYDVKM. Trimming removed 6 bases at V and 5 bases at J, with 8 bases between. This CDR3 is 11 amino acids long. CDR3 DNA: TGTGCCAGCAGCGGAAGAAACGAGCAGTACTTC. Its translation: CASSGRNEQYF.

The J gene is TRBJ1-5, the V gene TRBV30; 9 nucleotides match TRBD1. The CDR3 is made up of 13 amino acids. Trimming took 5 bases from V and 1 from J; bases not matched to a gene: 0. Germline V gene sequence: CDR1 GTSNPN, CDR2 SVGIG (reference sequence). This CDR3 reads CAWGQGSNQPQHF. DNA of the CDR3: TGTGCCTGGGGACAGGGGAGCAATCAGCCCCAGCATTTT. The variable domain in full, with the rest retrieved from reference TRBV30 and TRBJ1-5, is SQTIHQWPATLVQPVGSPLSLECTVEGTSNPNLYWYRQAAGRGLQLLFYSVGIGQISSEVPQNLSASRPQDRQFILSSKKLLLSDSGFYLCAWGQGSNQPQHFGDGTRLSIL.

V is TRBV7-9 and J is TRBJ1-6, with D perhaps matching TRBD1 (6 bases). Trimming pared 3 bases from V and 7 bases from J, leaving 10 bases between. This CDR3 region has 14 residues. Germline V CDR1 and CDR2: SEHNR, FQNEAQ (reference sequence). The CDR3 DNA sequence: TGTGCCAGCAGCTTTCGACAGGAGAATTCACCCCTCCACTTT. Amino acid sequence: CASSFRQENSPLHF.

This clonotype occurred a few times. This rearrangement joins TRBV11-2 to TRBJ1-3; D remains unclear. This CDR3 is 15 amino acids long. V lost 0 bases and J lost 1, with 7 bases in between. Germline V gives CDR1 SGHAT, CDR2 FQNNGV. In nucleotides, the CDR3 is TGTGCCAGCAGCTTAGATAAGGCGTCTGGAAACACCATATATTTT. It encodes CASSLDKASGNTIYF.

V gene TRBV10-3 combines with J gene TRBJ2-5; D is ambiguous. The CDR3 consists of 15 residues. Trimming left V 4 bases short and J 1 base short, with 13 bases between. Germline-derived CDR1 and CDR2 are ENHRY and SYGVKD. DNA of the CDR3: TGTGCCATCAGTGCGTCTTCCGGTCTCCAAGAGACCCAGTACTTC. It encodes CAISASSGLQETQYF.